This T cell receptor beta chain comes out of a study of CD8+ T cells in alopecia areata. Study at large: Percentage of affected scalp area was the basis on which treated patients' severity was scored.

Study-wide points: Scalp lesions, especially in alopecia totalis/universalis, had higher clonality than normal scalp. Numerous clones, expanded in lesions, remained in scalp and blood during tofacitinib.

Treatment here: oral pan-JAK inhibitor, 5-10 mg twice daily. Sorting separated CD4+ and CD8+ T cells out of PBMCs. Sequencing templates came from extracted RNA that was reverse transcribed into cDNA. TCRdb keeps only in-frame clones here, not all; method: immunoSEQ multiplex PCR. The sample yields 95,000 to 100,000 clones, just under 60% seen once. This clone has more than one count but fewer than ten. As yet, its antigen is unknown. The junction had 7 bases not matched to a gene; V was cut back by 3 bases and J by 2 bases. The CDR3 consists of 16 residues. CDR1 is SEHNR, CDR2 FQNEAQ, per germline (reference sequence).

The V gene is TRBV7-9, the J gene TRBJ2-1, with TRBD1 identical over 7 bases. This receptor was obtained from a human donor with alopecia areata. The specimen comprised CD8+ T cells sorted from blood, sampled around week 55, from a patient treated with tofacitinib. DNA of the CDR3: TGTGCCAGCAGCTTTTTAGGGGGCCTACCCTACAATGAGCAGTTCTTC. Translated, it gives CASSFLGGLPYNEQFF. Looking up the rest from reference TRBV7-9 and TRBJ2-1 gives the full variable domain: DTGVSQNPRHKITKRGQNVTFRCDPISEHNRLYWYRQTLGQGPEFLTYFQNEAQLEKSRLLSDRFSAERPKGSFSTLEIQRTEQGDSAMYLCASSFLGGLPYNEQFFGPGTRLTVL.